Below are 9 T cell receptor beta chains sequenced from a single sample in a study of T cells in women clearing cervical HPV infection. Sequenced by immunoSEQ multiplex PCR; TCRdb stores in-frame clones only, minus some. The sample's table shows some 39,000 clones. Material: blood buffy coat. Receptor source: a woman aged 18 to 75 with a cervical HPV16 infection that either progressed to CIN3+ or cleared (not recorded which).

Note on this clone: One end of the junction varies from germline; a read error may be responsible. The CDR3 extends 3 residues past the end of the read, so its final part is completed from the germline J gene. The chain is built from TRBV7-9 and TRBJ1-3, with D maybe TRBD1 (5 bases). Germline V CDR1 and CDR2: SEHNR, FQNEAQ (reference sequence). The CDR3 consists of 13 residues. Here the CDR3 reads CASSRDSGNTIYF. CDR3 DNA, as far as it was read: TGTGCCAGCAGCAGGGACTCTGGAAACACG.

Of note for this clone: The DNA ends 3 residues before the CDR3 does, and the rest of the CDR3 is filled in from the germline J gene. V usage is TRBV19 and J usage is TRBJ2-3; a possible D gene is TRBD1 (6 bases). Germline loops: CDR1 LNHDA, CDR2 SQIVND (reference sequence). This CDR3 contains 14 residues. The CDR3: CASQHGQLDQPQYF. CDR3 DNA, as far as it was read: TGTGCCAGCCAGCACGGACAGCTCGATCAGCCG.

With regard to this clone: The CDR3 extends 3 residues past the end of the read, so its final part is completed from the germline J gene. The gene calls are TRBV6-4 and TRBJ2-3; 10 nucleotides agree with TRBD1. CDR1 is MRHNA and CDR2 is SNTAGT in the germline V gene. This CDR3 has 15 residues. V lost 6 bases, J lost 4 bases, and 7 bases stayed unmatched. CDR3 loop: CASSPGTGAPDTQYF. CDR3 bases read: TGTGCCAGCAGCCCCGGGACAGGGGCGCCAGATACG.

The CDR3 loop is CASSLDGPREKLFF. Partial CDR3 DNA: TGTGCCAGCAGCTTAGATGGGCCACGCGAAAAG. The chain combines TRBV7-9 with TRBJ2-2, with unresolved D. The read comes to an end 3 residues before the CDR3 does, leaving the germline J gene to fill in the end. The CDR3 has 14 residues. CDR1 SEHNR and CDR2 FQNEAQ come from the germline V gene (reference sequence).

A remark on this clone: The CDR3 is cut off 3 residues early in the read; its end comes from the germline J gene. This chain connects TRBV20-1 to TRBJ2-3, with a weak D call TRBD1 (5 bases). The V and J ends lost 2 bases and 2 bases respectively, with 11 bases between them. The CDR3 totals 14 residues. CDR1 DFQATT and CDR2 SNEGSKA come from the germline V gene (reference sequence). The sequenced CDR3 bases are TGCAGTGCTAGAAGGGGTGAACACACAGATACG. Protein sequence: CSARRGEHTDT. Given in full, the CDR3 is CSARRGEHTDTQYF.

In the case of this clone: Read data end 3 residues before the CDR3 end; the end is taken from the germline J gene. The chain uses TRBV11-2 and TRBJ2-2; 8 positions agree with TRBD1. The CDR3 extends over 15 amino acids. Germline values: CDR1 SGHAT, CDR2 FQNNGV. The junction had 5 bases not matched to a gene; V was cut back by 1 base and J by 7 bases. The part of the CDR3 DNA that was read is TGTGCCAGCAGCTTAGTCAGGGGGCAAGGCGGGGAG. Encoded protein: CASSLVRGQGGE. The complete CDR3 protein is CASSLVRGQGGELFF.

The sequenced part of the CDR3 DNA is TGCGCCAGCAGCTTGGTGCAGGGCTCCTACGAG. Its protein product is CASSLVQGSYE. The CDR3, in full, reads CASSLVQGSYEQYF. The chain joins TRBV5-1 to TRBJ2-7, with D possibly being TRBD1 (5 bases). The read stops 3 residues short of the end of the CDR3; the missing end is completed from the germline J gene. CDR3 length: 14 amino acids. V was pared by 0 bases and J by 0 bases, with 7 bases between. Germline loops: CDR1 SGHRS, CDR2 YFSETQ.

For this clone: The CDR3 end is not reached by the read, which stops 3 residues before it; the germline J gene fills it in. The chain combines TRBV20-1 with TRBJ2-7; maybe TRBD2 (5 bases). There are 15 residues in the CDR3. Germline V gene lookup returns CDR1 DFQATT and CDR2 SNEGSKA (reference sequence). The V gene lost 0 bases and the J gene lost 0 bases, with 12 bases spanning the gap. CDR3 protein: CSARDPGLTSYEQYF. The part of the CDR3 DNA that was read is TGCAGTGCTAGAGATCCCGGACTGACCTCCTACGAG.

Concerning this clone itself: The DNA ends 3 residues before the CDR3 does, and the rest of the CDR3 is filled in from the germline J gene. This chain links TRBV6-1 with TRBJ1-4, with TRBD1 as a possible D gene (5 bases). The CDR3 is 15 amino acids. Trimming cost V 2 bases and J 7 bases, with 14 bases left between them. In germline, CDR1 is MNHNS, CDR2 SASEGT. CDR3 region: CASSEFRGVAEKLFF. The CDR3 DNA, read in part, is TGTGCCAGCAGTGAATTTCGGGGGGTAGCTGAAAAA.